This record concerns one T cell receptor beta chain sequence. The length of the CDR3 is 15 residues. CDR1 KGHDR and CDR2 SFDVKD come from the germline V gene. V lost 11 bases to trimming and J lost 2 bases; unmatched junction nucleotides: 11. These data come from a study of blood T cell repertoires in COVID-19. Overall study context: Nucleic acid was either cDNA or gDNA, and it came from T cells, B-cell-depleted T cells, or PBMCs.

In the original workflow: Estimation of nucleated cell counts relied on the amplification of reference gene primers. Assay: immunoSEQ multiplex PCR; the TCRdb copy retains only in-frame clones and omits some. V, J and clone size are those of that table, while D and trimming were read from the DNA. The data show roughly 260,000 clones, 88% seen once. The sample taken for sequencing was peripheral blood. This clonotype originated in a man between 60 and 70 years old who had recovered from COVID-19. This chain uses TRBV24-1 with TRBJ2-3; TRBD2 agrees at 8 bases. CDR3 region: CAISEAGATTDTQYF. In DNA form, the CDR3 reads TGTGCCATCTCAGAAGCGGGGGCGACCACAGATACGCAGTATTTT.